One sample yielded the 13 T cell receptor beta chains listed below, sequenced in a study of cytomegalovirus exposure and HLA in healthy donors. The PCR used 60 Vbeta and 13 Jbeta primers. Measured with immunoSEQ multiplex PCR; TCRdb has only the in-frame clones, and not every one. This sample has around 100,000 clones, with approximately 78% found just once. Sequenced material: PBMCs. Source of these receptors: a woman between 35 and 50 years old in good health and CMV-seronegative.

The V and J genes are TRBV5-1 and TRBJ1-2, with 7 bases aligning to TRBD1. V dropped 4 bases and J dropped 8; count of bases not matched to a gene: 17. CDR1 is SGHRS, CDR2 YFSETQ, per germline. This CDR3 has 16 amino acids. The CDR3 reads CASSLRTGEIDGGYTF. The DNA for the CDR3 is TGCGCCAGCAGCCTACGAACAGGGGAGATTGATGGGGGCTACACCTTC.

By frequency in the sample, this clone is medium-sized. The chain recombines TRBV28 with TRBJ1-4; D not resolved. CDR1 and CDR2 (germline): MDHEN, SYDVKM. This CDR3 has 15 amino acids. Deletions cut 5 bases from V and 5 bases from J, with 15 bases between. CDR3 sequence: CASSPRTLWNEKLFF. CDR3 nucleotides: TGTGCCAGCAGTCCCCGGACTTTATGGAATGAAAAACTGTTTTTT.

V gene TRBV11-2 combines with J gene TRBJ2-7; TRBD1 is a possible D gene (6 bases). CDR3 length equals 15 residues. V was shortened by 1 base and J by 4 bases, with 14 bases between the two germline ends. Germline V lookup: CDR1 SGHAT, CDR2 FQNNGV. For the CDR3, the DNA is TGTGCCAGCAGCTTAGGAACAGGGAACAATTACGAGCAGTACTTC. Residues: CASSLGTGNNYEQYF.

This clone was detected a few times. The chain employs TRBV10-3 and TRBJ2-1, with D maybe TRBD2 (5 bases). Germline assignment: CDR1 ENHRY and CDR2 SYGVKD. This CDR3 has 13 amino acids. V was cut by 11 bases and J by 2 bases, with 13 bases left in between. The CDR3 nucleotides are TGTGCCTCCCGTCTGGGAGCCTACAATGAGCAGTTCTTC. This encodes CASRLGAYNEQFF.

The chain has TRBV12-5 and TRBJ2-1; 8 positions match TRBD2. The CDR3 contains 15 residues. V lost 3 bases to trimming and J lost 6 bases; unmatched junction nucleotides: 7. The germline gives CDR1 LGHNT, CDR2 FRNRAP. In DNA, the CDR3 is TGTGCTAGTGGTTTCGGACTAGCCTCCGGCAATGAGCAGTTCTTC. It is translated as CASGFGLASGNEQFF.

The CDR3 region has the DNA TGTGCCAGCAACCTGGACATGCGGGACGCTTTCTTT. It codes for CASNLDMRDAFF. V and J are TRBV2 and TRBJ1-1; tentatively, D is TRBD1 (5 bases). Germline V gene data show CDR1 as SNHLY and CDR2 as FYNNEI. Between the trimmed V and J ends, which lost 7 bases and 11 bases, there was a span of 17 bases. The CDR3 loop spans 12 amino acids.

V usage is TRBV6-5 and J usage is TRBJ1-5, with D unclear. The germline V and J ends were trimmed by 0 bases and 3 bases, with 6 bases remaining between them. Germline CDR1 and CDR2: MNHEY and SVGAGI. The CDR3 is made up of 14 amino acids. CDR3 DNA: TGTGCCAGCAGTTACTCGAGCTTCAATCAGCCCCAGCATTTT. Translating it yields CASSYSSFNQPQHF.

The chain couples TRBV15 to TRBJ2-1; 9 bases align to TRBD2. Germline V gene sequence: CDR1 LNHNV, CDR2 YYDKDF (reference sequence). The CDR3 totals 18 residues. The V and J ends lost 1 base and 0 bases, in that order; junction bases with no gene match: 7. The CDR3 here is CATSRVSGRLSSYNEQFF. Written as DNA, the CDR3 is TGTGCCACCAGCAGAGTGAGCGGGAGGTTAAGCTCCTACAATGAGCAGTTCTTC. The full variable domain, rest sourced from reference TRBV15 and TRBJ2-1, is DAMVIQNPRYQVTQFGKPVTLSCSQTLNHNVMYWYQQKSSQAPKLLFHYYDKDFNNEADTPDNFQSRRPNTSFCFLDIRSPGLGDTAMYLCATSRVSGRLSSYNEQFFGPGTRLTVL.

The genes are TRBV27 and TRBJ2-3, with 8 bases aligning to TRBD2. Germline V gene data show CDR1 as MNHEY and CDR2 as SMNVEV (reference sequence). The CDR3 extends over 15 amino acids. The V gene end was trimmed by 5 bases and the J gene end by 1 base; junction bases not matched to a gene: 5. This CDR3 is CASSEREWGTDTQYF. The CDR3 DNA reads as TGTGCCAGCAGTGAGCGGGAGTGGGGCACAGATACGCAGTATTTT.

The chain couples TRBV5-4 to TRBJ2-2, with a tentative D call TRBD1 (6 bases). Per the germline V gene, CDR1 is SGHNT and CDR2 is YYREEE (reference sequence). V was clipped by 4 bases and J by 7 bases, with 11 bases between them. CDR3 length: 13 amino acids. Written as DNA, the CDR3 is TGTGCCAGCAGCCCACAGGGTTACGGGGAGCTGTTTTTT. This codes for CASSPQGYGELFF.

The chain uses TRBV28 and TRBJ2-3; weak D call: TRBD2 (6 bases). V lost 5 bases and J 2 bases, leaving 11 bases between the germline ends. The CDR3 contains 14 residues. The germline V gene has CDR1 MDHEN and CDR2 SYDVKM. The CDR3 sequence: CASSGGLPTDTQYF. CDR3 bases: TGTGCCAGCAGTGGCGGACTACCCACAGATACGCAGTATTTT.

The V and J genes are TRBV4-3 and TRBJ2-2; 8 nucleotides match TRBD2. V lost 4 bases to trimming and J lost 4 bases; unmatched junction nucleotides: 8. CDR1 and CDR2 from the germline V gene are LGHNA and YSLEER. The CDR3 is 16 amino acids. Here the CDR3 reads CASSPGVAGSTGELFF. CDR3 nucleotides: TGCGCCAGCAGCCCCGGAGTAGCGGGAAGCACCGGGGAGCTGTTTTTT.

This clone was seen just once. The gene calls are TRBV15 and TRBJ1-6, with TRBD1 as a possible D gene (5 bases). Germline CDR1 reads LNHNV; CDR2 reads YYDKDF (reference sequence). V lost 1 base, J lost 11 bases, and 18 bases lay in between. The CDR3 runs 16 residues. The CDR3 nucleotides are TGTGCCACCAGCAGAGTCAGGGTCATCCCTGGTCCACCCCTCCACTTT. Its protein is CATSRVRVIPGPPLHF.